The present T cell receptor beta chain was sequenced within a study of graft-versus-host responses after intestinal transplantation. About the study: Anti-thymocyte globulin served as induction for all recipients, who then took tacrolimus and steroids for approximately three years. Broader study findings: The highest levels of circulating GvH clones went along with early declines in HvG clones after transplant. GvH clones detected in recipient marrow included some appearing first in ileum or blood.

With V trimmed by 10 bases and J by 0 bases, 9 bases remained unmatched. Germline-derived CDR1 and CDR2 are SNHLY and FYNNEI. This CDR3 spans 14 amino acids. Using immunoSEQ multiplex PCR, the repertoire was profiled, and TCRdb retains in-frame clones only, with some absent. The repertoire holds approximately 33,000 clones, about 79% seen once, with roughly a fifth in the top ten. Worth noting for this clone: Its antigen is as yet unknown.

This clonotype was sampled from a human donor who received an intestinal transplant. The chain couples TRBV2 to TRBJ2-7; 7 bases fit TRBD2. The sequencing here drew on unstimulated CD8+ T cells sorted from spleen or lymph node cells, taken before intestinal transplant. The CDR3 reads CATSGSGDSYEQYF. Written as DNA, the CDR3 is TGTGCCACCTCTGGAAGCGGGGACTCCTACGAGCAGTACTTC.